The rows below give T cell receptor beta chains drawn from one sample of a study of T cells expressing NK-cell markers. For each CDR3 protein, TCRdb gives one entry from its re-call of the 5' RACE reads, without DNA. The sample has 150,000 to 170,000 distinct CDR3 sequences. Input material: blood T cells: a sorted CD56 or NKG2C T cell subset, CD4+ or CD8+ T cells, or bulk PBMC T cells (not recorded which). Every receptor here comes from a woman aged 45-60 years in good health. Both conserved end residues are part of each CDR3.

TRBV12-3/TRBV12-4	TRBJ2-5	CASSGRVGGETQYF
TRBV21-1	TRBJ2-2	CASSKGDSGASGELFF
TRBV14	TRBJ2-3	CASSQGAGADTQYF
TRBV2	TRBJ2-1	CASSEHLAAEQFF
TRBV3-1	TRBJ2-5	CASSRNGQETQYF
TRBV4-1	TRBJ2-6	CASSQDQGGVSGANVLTF
TRBV2	TRBJ2-3	CASSEVGRSRTDTQYF
TRBV10-2	TRBJ2-2	CASSGGGYTGELFF
TRBV7-6	TRBJ2-1	CASSLNSGGLLDNEQFF
TRBV3-1	TRBJ2-5	CASSQDRASGETQYF
TRBV12-3/TRBV12-4	TRBJ1-2	CASSHPRGFGYTF
TRBV24-1	TRBJ2-7	CATSDRQGVGEQYF
TRBV7-8	TRBJ1-3	CASSPQPGSGNTIYF
TRBV5-6	TRBJ2-4	CASSWGTGGRGYF
TRBV5-8	TRBJ2-7	CASSLVPGTNEQYF
TRBV6-5	TRBJ2-7	CASSSSEDRGKYEQYF
TRBV20-1	TRBJ2-7	CSARGPTLGPAWAYEQYF